The table lists the clone carrying this TCR beta chain with a few counts. Its antigen is currently unknown. The CDR3 sequence is 14 residues long. CDR1 KGHDR and CDR2 SFDVKD come from the germline V gene. Trimming shortened V by 1 base and J by 2 bases, and 5 bases separated the two germline ends. This entry belongs to a study of post-analysis software for immune sequencing data. Presence of unique molecular identifiers characterized the TCR beta cDNA libraries. MiXCR was run by TCRdb on the PCR reads, yielding one entry per CDR3 protein. The profile shows roughly 400,000 distinct CDR3 sequences, more than 30% of them singletons. Study findings and constraints: Five or six TRBV segments were more frequent in patients than controls; TRBV5-6, TRBV5-1 and TRBV20-1 belonged to this group.

The source is a girl aged 2-10 years with multiple sclerosis. The sequenced material came from blood. The gene calls are TRBV24-1 and TRBJ2-1, with no clear D. The CDR3 nucleotides read TGTGCCACCAGTGATTTTGGCCCCTACAATGAGCAGTTCTTC. This sequence encodes CATSDFGPYNEQFF.